This entry features one TCR beta chain sequence. Its antigen remains unknown. Produced via immunoSEQ multiplex PCR; TCRdb's table is partial and in-frame only. The data hold around 81,000 clones, with around 90% observed a single time. The sample originates from a study of T cell responses to AZD1222 COVID-19 vaccine. Study-level points and caveats: Spike-specific TCR breadth and depth went up after people got two AZD1222 doses. After the peak T cell response, and only then, were repertoires sampled. A reported finding is that nearly half of spike-specific TCRs target unmutated variant regions.

This TCR came from an adult who received the AZD1222 COVID-19 vaccine. Sample: peripheral blood, taken 28 days after the second AZD1222 dose.

Written as DNA, the CDR3 is TGTGCCAGCATCAATCGGGACAGTCGAGGCACTGAAGCTTTCTTT. Its protein product is CASINRDSRGTEAFF. The V and J genes are TRBV7-2 and TRBJ1-1; 7 bases are a match to TRBD1. The V segment lost 7 bases and the J segment 4 bases; nucleotides outside the gene matches: 12. The germline CDR1 and CDR2 sequences are SGHTA and FQGNSA. The CDR3 loop spans 15 amino acids. Looking up the rest from reference TRBV7-2 and TRBJ1-1 gives the full variable domain: GAGVSQSPSNKVTEKGKDVELRCDPISGHTALYWYRQSLGQGLEFLIYFQGNSAPDKSGLPSDRFSAERTGGSVSTLTIQRTQQEDSAVYLCASINRDSRGTEAFFGQGTRLTVV.